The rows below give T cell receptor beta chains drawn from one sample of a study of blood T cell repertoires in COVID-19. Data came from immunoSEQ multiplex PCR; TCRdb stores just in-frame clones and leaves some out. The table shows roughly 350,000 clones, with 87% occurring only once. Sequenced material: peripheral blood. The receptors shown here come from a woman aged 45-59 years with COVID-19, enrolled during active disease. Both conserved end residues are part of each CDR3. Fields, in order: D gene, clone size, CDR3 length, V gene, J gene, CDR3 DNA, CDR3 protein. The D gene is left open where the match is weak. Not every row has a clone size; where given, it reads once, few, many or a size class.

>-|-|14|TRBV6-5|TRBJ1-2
TGTGCCGCCAGACCCAGGGGCGCGATCTATGGCTACACCTTC
CAARPRGAIYGYTF
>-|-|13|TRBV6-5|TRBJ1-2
TGTGCCACCTTCGACAGAGTTGACTATGGCTACACCTTC
CATFDRVDYGYTF
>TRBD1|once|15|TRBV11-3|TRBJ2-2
TGTGCCAGCAGCCAGCAGGGGGTTGGGACCGGGGAGCTGTTTTTT
CASSQQGVGTGELFF
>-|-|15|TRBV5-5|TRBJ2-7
TGTGCCAGCAGCGCCTTGGGGGGGCGAGTTGACGAGCAGTACTTC
CASSALGGRVDEQYF
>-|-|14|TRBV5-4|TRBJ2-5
TGTGCCAGCAGCTTGCCCCGACAGCGCGGGGCCCAGTACTTC
CASSLPRQRGAQYF
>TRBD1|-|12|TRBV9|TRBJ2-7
TGTGCCAGCAGCCCGGGGACAGGGGATATGTACTTC
CASSPGTGDMYF
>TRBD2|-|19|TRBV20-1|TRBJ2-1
TGCAGTGCTAGTTATCGGTACAGCGGGAGGTTAAGCTCCTACAATGAGCAGTTCTTC
CSASYRYSGRLSSYNEQFF
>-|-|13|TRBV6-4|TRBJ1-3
TGTGCCAGACGACACTTCTCTGGAAACACCATATATTTT
CARRHFSGNTIYF
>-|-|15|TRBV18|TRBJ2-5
TGTGCCAGCTCACCACCGGGGGGGCTAGTGGAGACCCAGTACTTC
CASSPPGGLVETQYF
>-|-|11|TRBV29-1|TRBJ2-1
TGCAGCGTCGGCAGGCTTAATGAGCAGTTCTTC
CSVGRLNEQFF
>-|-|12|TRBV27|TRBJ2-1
TGTGCCAGCAGTCCAGCCGGGACAGAGCAGTTCTTC
CASSPAGTEQFF
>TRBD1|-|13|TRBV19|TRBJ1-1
TGTGCCAGTAGTGTCCAACAGGGGGTTGAAGCTTTCTTT
CASSVQQGVEAFF
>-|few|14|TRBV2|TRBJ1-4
TGTGCCAGCACCGGAGGAGGGGCCGGTGAAAAACTGTTTTTT
CASTGGGAGEKLFF
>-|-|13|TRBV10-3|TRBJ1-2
TGTGCCATCAGTGACCGACAGGACTATGGCTACACCTTC
CAISDRQDYGYTF
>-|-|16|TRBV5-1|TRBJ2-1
TGCGCCAGCAGCCCCGGTGGAACGGGATCATACAATGAGCAGTTCTTC
CASSPGGTGSYNEQFF
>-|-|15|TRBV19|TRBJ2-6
TGTGCCAGTAGAGGCCCAGGGGCCGGGGCCAACGTCCTGACTTTC
CASRGPGAGANVLTF
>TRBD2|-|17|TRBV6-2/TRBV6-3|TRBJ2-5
TGTGCCAGCAGTTACCGAACGACTAGCGGTTTCCAAGAGACCCAGTACTTC
CASSYRTTSGFQETQYF
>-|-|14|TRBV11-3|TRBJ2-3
TGTGCCAGCAGCTTAGCCAGGGGGGCAGATACGCAGTATTTT
CASSLARGADTQYF
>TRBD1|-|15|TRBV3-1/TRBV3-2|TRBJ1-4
TGTGCCAGCAGCCGTTCGGGGGCAGGGGGCGAAAAACTGTTTTTT
CASSRSGAGGEKLFF
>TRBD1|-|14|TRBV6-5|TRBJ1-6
TGTGCCAGCCGGGAGGGACAGGGAAATTCACCCCTCCACTTT
CASREGQGNSPLHF
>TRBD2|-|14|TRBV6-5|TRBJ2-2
TGTGCCAGCTTTGGGACTAGGGCCACCGGGGAGCTGTTTTTT
CASFGTRATGELFF
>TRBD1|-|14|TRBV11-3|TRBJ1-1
TGTGCCAGCAGCCGACAGGGAACGAACACTGAAGCTTTCTTT
CASSRQGTNTEAFF
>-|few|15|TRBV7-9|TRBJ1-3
TGTGCCAGCAGCTTGGTAGCCTACACTGGAAACACCATATATTTT
CASSLVAYTGNTIYF